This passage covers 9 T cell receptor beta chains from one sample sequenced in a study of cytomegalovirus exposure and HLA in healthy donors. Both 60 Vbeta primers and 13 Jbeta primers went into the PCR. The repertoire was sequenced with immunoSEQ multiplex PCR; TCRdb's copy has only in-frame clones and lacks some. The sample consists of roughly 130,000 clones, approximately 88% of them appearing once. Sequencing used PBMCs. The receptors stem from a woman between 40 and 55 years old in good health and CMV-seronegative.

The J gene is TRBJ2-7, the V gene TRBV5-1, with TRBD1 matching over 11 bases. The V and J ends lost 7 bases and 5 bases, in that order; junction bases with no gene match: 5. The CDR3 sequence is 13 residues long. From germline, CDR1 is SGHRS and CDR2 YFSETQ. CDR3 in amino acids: CASSDRGPHEQYF. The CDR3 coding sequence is TGCGCCAGCTCGGACAGGGGGCCCCACGAGCAGTACTTC.

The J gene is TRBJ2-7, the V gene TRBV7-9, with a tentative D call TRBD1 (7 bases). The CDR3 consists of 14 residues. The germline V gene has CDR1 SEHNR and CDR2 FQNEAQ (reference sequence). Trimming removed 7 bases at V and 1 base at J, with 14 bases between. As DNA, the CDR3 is TGTGCCAGCATGAGGGCGGGACAGTCCTACGAGCAGTACTTC. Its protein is CASMRAGQSYEQYF.

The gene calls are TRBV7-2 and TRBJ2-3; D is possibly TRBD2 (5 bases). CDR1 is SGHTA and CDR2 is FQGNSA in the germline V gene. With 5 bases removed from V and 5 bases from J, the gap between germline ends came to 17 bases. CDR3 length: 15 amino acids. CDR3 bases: TGTGCCAGCAGCGAGGGCCTCCTCTGGGGAGATACGCAGTATTTT. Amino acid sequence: CASSEGLLWGDTQYF.

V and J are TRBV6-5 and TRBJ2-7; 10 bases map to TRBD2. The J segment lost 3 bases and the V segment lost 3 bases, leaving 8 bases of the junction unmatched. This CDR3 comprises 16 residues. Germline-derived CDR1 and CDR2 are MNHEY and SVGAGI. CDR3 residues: CASSYHSGRAFYEQYF. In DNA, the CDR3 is TGTGCCAGCAGTTATCACAGCGGGAGGGCTTTCTACGAGCAGTACTTC.

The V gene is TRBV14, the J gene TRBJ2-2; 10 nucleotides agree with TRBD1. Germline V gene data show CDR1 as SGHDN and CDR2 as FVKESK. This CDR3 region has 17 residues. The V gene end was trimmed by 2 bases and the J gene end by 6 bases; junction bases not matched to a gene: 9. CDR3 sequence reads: CASSQPPGQGYPGELFF. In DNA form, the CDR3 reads TGTGCCAGCAGCCAACCTCCGGGACAGGGGTACCCCGGGGAGCTGTTTTTT. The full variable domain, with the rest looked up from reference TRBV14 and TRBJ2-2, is EAGVTQFPSHSVIEKGQTVTLRCDPISGHDNLYWYRRVMGKEIKFLLHFVKESKQDESGMPNNRFLAERTGGTYSTLKVQPAELEDSGVYFCASSQPPGQGYPGELFFGEGSRLTVL.

The CDR3 DNA reads as TGCGCCAGCAGCTTGCGGACAGGGGACACCGGGGAGCTGTTTTTT. Residues: CASSLRTGDTGELFF. The chain combines TRBV5-1 with TRBJ2-2, with TRBD1 matching 9 bases. V lost 1 base to trimming and J lost 3 bases; unmatched junction nucleotides: 1. The CDR3 spans 15 residues. Germline lookup yields CDR1 SGHRS and CDR2 YFSETQ.

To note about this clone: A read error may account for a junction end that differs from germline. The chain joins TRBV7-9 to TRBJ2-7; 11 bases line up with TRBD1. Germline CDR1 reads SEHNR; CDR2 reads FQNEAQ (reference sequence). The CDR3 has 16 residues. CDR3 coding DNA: TGTTCCAGCAGCCCAACGTGGGGACAGGGGGATTCAGAGCAGTACTTC. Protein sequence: CSSSPTWGQGDSEQYF.

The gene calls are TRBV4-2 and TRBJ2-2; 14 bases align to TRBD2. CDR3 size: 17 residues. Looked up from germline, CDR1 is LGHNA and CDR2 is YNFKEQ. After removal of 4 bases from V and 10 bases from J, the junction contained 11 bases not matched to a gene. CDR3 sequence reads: CASSPSRLAGGPMELFF. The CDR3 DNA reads TGTGCCAGCAGCCCCTCGAGACTAGCGGGAGGGCCGATGGAGCTGTTTTTT.

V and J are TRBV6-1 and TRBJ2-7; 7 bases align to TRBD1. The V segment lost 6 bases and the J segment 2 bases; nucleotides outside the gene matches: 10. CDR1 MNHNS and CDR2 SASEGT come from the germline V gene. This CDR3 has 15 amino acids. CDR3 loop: CASSATGTAAYEQYF. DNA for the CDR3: TGTGCCAGCAGCGCCACCGGGACAGCAGCCTACGAGCAGTACTTC.